This record covers a single T cell receptor (beta chain). The antigen is undetermined. The sample holds other DNA sequences that translate to the same CDR3. The CDR3 spans 14 residues. Germline V gene data show CDR1 as LGHNA and CDR2 as YSLEER. V dropped 1 base and J dropped 7; count of bases not matched to a gene: 4. These data belong to a study of T cell clonotyping in hematopoietic cell transplantation. Study-wide findings and caveats: Recipient TCR diversity dropped after transplant; expanded clonotypes rose from day 30 to 180.

Sequencing was performed with immunoSEQ multiplex PCR; in TCRdb, only in-frame clones are kept and a portion is missing. The sample has fewer than 5,000 clones; around a fifth are singletons. The clonotype comes from a male patient under 35 who had an allogeneic stem cell transplant, so the T cells may come from the graft donor. Some clones in this sample may be carry-over from other donors' samples. Material: PBMCs, obtained 180 days after allogeneic stem cell transplant. The genes are TRBV4-3 and TRBJ1-5, with TRBD1 matching 7 bases. For the CDR3, the DNA is TGCGCCAGCAGCCAAGGTCCAGGGGGGCAGCCCCAGCATTTT. Translation: CASSQGPGGQPQHF.